The next 2 T cell receptor beta chains were all read from a single sample in a study of PD-1 blockade in classical Hodgkin lymphoma. Autologous stem cell transplantation was followed by relapse in every patient, and brentuximab vedotin exposure varied. The protocol was immunoSEQ multiplex PCR, while the TCRdb copy is restricted to in-frame clones and leaves out a portion. This table has over 10,000 clones, 90% to 95% appearing once. Sequencing used peripheral blood mononuclear cells (PBMCs), obtained at baseline. These receptors were collected from a human donor with classical Hodgkin lymphoma.

The rearrangement joins TRBV29-1 to TRBJ1-2, with D possibly matching TRBD1 (5 bases). The germline gives CDR1 SQVTM, CDR2 ANQGSEA. The CDR3 sequence is 12 residues long. The V end lost 3 bases, the J end lost 8 bases, and 13 bases lay between the germline ends. In DNA form, the CDR3 reads TGCAGCGTTGAGGGGGACCAACTCGGCTACACCTTC. It specifies CSVEGDQLGYTF.

The genes are TRBV6-4 and TRBJ2-1; 10 bases agree with TRBD2. The CDR3 extends over 15 amino acids. Germline-derived CDR1 and CDR2 are MRHNA and SNTAGT. Trimming removed 0 bases from V and 7 bases from J; junction bases left unmatched: 3. The CDR3 DNA is TGTGCCAGCAGTGACTCCCCAGCGGGGGGGAATGAGCAGTTCTTC. It translates to CASSDSPAGGNEQFF.